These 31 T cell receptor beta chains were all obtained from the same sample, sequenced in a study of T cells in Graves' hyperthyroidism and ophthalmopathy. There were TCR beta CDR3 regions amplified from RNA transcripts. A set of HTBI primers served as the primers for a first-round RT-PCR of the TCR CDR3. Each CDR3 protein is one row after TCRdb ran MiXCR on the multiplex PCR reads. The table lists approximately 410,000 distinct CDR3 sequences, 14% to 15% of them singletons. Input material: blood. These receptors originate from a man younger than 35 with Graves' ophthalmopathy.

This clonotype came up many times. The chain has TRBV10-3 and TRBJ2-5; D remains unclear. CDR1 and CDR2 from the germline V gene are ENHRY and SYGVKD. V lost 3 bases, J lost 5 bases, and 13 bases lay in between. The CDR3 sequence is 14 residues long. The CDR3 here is CAISDWKLVETQYF. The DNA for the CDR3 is TGTGCCATCAGTGACTGGAAATTGGTGGAGACCCAGTACTTC.

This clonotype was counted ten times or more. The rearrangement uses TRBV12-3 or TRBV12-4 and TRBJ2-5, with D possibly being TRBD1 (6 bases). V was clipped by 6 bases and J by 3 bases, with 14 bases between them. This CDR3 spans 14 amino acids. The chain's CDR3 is CASRRQVAEETQYF. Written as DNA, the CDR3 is TGTGCCAGCAGAAGACAGGTTGCGGAAGAGACCCAGTACTTC.

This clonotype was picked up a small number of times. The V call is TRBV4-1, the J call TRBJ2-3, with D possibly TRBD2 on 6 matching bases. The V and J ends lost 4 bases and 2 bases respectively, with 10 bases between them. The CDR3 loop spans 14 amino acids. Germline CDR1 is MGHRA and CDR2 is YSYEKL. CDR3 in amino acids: CASSLGTHTDTQYF. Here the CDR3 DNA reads TGCGCCAGCAGCCTCGGGACTCACACAGATACGCAGTATTTT.

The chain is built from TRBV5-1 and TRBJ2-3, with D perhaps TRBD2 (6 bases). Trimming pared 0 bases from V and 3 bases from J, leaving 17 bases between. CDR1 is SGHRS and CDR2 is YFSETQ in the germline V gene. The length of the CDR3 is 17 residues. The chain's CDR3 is CASSLAGRGAWTDTQYF. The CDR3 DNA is TGCGCCAGCAGCTTGGCTGGGCGGGGTGCTTGGACAGATACGCAGTATTTT.

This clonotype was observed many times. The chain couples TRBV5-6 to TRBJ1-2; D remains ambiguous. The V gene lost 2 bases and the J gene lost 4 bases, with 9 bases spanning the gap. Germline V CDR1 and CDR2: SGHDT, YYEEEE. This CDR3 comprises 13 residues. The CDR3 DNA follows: TGTGCCAGCAGCTTCGGGTTCCTCTATGGCTACACCTTC. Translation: CASSFGFLYGYTF.

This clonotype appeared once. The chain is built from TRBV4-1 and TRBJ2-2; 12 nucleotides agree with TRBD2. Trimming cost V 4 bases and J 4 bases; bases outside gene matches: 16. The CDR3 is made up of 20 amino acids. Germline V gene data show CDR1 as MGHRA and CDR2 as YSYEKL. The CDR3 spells CASSPRGLAGPQVGTGELFF. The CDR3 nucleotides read TGCGCCAGCAGCCCTCGGGGACTAGCGGGCCCCCAGGTCGGCACCGGGGAGCTGTTTTTT.

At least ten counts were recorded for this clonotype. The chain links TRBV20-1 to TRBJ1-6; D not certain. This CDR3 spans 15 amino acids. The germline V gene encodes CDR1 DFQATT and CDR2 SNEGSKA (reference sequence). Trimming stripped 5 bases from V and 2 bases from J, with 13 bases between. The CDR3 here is CSALAAGAYNSPLHF. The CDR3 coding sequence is TGCAGTGCTCTAGCGGCGGGTGCCTATAATTCACCCCTCCACTTT.

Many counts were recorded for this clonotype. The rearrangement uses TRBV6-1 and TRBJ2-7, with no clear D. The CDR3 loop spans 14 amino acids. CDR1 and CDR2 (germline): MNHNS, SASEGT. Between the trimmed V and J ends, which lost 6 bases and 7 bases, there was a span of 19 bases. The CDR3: CASRQIFSLHEQYF. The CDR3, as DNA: TGTGCCAGCAGGCAGATTTTCTCCCTTCATGAGCAGTACTTC.

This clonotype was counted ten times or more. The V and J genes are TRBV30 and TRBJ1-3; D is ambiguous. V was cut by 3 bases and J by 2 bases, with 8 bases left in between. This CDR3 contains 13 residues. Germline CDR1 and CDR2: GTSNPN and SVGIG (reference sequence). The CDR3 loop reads CAWRSGTGNTIYF. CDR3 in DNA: TGTGCCTGGAGGTCCGGGACTGGAAACACCATATATTTT.

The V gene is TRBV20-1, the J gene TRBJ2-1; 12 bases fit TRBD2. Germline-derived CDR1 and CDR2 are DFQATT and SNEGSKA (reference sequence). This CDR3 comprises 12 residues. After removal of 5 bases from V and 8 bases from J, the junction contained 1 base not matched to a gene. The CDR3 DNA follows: TGCAGTGCTCCTAGCGGGAGGGATGAGCAGTTCTTC. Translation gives CSAPSGRDEQFF.

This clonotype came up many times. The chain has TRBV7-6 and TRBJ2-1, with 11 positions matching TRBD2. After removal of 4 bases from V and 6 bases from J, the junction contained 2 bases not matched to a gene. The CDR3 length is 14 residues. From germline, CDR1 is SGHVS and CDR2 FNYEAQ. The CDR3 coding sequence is TGTGCCAGCAGCTACGGGACTAGCGGCAATGAGCAGTTCTTC. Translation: CASSYGTSGNEQFF.

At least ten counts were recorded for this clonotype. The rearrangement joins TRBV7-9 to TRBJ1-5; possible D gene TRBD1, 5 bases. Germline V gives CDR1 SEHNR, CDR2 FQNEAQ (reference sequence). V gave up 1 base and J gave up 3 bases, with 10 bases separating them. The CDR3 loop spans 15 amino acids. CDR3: CASSLGPGFNQPQHF. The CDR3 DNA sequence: TGTGCCAGCAGCTTAGGACCAGGGTTCAATCAGCCCCAGCATTTT.

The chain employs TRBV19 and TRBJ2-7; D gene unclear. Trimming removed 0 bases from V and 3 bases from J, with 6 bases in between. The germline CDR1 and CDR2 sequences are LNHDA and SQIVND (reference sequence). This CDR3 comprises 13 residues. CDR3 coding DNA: TGTGCCAGTAGTATAGAGGGCTACTACGAGCAGTACTTC. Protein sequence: CASSIEGYYEQYF.

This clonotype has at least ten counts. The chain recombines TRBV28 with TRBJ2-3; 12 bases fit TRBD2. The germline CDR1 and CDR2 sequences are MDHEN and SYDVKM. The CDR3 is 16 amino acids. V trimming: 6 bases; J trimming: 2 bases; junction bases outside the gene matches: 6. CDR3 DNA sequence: TGTGCCAGCAGCCACGGACTAGCGGGACTCACAGATACGCAGTATTTT. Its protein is CASSHGLAGLTDTQYF.

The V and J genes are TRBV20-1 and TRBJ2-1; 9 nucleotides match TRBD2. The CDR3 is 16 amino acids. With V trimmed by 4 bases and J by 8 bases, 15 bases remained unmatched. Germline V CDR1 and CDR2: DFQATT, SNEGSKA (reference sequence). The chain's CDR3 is CSATSLGGGRGYEQFF. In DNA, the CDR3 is TGCAGTGCTACCAGCCTGGGGGGCGGGAGGGGATATGAGCAGTTCTTC.

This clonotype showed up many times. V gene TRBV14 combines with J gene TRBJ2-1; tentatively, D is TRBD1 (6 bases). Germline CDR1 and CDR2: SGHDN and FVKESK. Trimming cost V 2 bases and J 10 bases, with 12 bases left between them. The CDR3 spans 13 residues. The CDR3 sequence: CASSQNRVSEQFF. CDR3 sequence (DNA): TGTGCCAGCAGCCAAAACAGGGTCAGCGAGCAGTTCTTC.

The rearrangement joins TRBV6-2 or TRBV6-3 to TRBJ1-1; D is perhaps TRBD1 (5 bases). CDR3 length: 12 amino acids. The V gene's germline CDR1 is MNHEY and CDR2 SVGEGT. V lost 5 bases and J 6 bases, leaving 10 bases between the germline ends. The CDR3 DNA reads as TGTGCCAGCAGTACGGGGGGTCCTGAAGCTTTCTTT. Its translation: CASSTGGPEAFF.

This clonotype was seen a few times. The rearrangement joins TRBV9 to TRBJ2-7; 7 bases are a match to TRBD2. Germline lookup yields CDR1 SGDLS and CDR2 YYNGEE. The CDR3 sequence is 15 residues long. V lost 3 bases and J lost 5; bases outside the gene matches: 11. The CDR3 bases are TGTGCCAGCAGCGGAGGGGACTACCCCCAGCACGAGCAGTACTTC. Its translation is CASSGGDYPQHEQYF.

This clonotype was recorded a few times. Here the CDR3 DNA reads TGTGCCATCGAGCGGGGGTTCAGACAGGGCACAGATACGCAGTATTTT. Amino acid sequence: CAIERGFRQGTDTQYF. This chain connects TRBV10-3 to TRBJ2-3; 8 nucleotides line up with TRBD2. With 8 bases clipped from V and 1 base from J, the junction kept 11 bases outside the gene matches. The CDR3 has 16 amino acids. CDR1 and CDR2 from the germline V gene are ENHRY and SYGVKD.

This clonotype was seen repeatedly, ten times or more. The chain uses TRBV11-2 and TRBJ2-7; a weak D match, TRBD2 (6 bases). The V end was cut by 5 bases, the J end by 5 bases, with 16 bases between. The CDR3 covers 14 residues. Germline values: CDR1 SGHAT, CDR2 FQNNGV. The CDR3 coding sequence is TGTGCCAGCAGCCGGAGGGGTGTGGGGGACGAGCAGTACTTC. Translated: CASSRRGVGDEQYF.

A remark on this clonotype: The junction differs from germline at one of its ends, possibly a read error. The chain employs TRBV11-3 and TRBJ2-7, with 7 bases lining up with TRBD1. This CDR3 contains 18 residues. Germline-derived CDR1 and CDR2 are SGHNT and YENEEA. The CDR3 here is CASSLPPSHGTATYGQYF. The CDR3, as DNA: TGTGCCAGCAGCCTACCCCCCTCCCACGGGACAGCTACCTACGGGCAGTACTTC.

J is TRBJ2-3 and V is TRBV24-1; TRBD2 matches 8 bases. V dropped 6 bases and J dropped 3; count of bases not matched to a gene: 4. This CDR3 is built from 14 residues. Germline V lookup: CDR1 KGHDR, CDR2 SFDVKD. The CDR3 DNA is TGTGCCACCAGTCCGGGAGGGTGGACAGATACGCAGTATTTT. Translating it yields CATSPGGWTDTQYF.

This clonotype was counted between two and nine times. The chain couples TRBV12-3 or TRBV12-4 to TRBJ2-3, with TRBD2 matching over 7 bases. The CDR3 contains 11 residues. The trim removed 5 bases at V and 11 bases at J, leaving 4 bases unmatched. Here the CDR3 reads CASSPREVQYF. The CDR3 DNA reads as TGTGCCAGCAGTCCCCGGGAGGTGCAGTATTTT.

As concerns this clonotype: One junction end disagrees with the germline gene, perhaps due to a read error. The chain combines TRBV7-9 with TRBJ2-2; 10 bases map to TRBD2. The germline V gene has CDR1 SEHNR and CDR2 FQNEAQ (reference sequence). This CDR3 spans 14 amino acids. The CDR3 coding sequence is TGTGCCAGCAGCGGACGGACTAGCGGCGGGGAGCTGCTTTTT. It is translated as CASSGRTSGGELLF. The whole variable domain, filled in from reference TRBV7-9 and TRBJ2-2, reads DTGVSQNPRHKITKRGQNVTFRCDPISEHNRLYWYRQTLGQGPEFLTYFQNEAQLEKSRLLSDRFSAERPKGSFSTLEIQRTEQGDSAMYLCASSGRTSGGELLFGEGSRLTVL.

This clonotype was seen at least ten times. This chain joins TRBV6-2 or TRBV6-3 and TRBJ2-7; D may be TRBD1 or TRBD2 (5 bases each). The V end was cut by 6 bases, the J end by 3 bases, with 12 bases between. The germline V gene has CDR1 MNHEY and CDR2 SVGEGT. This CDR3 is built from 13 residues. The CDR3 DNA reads TGTGCCAGCAGATGGGGGACGGTCTACGAGCAGTACTTC. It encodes CASRWGTVYEQYF.

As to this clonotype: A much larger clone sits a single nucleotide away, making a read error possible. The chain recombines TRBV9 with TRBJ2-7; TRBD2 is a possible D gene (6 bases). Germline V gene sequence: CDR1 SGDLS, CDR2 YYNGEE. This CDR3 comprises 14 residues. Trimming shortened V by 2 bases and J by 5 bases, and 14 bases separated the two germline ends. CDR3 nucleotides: TGTGCCAGCAGCGTTTACGGGAGTGGCGACGAGCAGTACTTC. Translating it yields CASSVYGSGDEQYF.

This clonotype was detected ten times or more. The DNA of the CDR3 is TGTGCCAGCAGCTTAAGACCCCTCGACGAGCAGTACTTC. This sequence encodes CASSLRPLDEQYF. The V and J genes are TRBV7-9 and TRBJ2-7; the D is unclear. Germline V CDR1 and CDR2: SEHNR, FQNEAQ (reference sequence). Between the trimmed V and J ends, which lost 2 bases and 5 bases, there was a span of 10 bases. CDR3 size: 13 residues.

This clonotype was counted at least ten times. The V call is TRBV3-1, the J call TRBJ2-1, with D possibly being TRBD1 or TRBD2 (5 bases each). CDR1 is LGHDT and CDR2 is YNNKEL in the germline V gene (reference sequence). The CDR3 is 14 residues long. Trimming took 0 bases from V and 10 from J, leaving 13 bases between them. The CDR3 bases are TGTGCCAGCAGCCAAGATGGATGGGACGGAGAGCAGTTCTTC. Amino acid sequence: CASSQDGWDGEQFF.

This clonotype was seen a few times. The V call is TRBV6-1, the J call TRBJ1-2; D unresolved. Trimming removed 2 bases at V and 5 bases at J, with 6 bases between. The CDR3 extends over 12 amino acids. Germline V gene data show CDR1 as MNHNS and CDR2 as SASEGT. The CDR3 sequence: CASSEFPYGYTF. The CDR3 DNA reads TGTGCCAGCAGTGAATTTCCTTATGGCTACACCTTC.

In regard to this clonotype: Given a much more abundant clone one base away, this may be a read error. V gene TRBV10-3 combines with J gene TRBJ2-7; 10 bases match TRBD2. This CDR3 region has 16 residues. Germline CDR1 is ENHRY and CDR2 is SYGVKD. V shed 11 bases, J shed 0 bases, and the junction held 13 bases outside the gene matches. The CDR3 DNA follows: TGTGCCGTCCTTGACTTGACTAGCGGGCCCTCCTACGAGCAGTACTTC. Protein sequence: CAVLDLTSGPSYEQYF.

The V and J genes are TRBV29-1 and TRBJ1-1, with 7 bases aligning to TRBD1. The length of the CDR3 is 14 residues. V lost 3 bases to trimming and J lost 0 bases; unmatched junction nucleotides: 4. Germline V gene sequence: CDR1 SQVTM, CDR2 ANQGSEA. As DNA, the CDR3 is TGCAGCGTTGAGGGGACAGAGATGAACACTGAAGCTTTCTTT. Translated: CSVEGTEMNTEAFF.